This entry describes one T cell receptor beta chain. The sample belongs to a study of cytomegalovirus exposure and HLA in healthy donors. PCR was performed using 60 Vbeta and 13 Jbeta primers. Assay: immunoSEQ multiplex PCR; the TCRdb copy retains only in-frame clones and omits some. The sample lists over 130,000 clones, 79% occurring once. V was shortened by 3 bases and J by 1 base, with 9 bases between the two germline ends. The CDR3 covers 14 residues. From germline, CDR1 is KGHSH and CDR2 LQKENI. This receptor was obtained from a middle-aged man in good health and CMV-seropositive. The chain couples TRBV18 to TRBJ2-5; D is unresolved. The sequenced sample consisted of PBMCs. The CDR3 here is CASSPPGFQETQYF. The DNA for the CDR3 is TGTGCCAGCTCACCTCCAGGCTTCCAAGAGACCCAGTACTTC.